This TCR beta chain was found in a study of T cell responses to AZD1222 COVID-19 vaccine. CDR1 SGHNT and CDR2 YYREEE come from the germline V gene (reference sequence). The CDR3 runs to 15 residues. Trimming removed 0 bases at V and 0 bases at J, with 10 bases between. The data were produced by immunoSEQ multiplex PCR, yet TCRdb's version contains in-frame clones alone and is incomplete. The sample holds about 150,000 clones; about 85% are singletons and the top ten take around 3%. The chain uses TRBV5-4 and TRBJ2-7, with D perhaps matching TRBD2 (5 bases). This TCR was recovered from an adult in good health. The sample here was peripheral blood, taken on day 0 of AZD1222 vaccination. Here the CDR3 DNA reads TGTGCCAGCAGCTTGGCCGGAGGTTACTCCTACGAGCAGTACTTC. This codes for CASSLAGGYSYEQYF.